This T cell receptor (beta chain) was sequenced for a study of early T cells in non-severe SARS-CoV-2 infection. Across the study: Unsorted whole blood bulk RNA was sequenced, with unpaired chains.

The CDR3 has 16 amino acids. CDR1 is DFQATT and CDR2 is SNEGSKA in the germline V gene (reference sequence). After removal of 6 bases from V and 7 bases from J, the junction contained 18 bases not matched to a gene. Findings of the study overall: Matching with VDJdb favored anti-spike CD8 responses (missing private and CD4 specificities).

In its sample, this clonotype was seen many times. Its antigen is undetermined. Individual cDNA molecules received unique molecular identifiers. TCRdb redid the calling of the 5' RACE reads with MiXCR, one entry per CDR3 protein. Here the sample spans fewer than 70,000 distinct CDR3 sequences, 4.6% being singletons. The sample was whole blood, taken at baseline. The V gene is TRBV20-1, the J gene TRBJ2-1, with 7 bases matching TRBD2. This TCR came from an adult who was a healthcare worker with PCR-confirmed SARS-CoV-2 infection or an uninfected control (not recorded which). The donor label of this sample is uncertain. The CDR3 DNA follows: TGCAGTGCAGGCCCCGTTGCGGGGGTGGCGGGGAATGAGCAGTTCTTC. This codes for CSAGPVAGVAGNEQFF.